These T cell receptor beta chains were read from a single sample in a study of blood T cell repertoires in COVID-19. Here immunoSEQ multiplex PCR was the method, and the copy in TCRdb shows in-frame clones only, minus some. The table records 150,000 or so clones, about 82% of them present only once. What was sequenced was peripheral blood. The source of these receptors is a middle-aged woman with active or convalescent COVID-19. Each CDR3 is given with its conserved first and last residue. Fields, in order: V gene, CDR3 protein.

TRBV5-5	CASSLEVGTGFYNYGYTF
TRBV7-9	CASSRDREGGYTF
TRBV28	CASRVFSGSYNEQFF
TRBV5-1	CASSLSGGNTGELFF
TRBV30	CAWSDPRRLFF
TRBV7-2	CASRFGQGDYGYTF
TRBV19	CATRGQIFYGYTF
TRBV5-8	CASSWATGTTNTEAFF
TRBV27	CASSLSAGRHLSYEQYF
TRBV11-1	CASSPGQDLAEQYF
TRBV4-1	CASSHLTGGQETQYF
TRBV27	CASSLSIWGGGMGYGYTF
TRBV6-6	CASSPPLGTGQTDTQYF
TRBV28	CASSTPRTGLYGNTIYF
TRBV28	CASSLLRDRVNQPQHF
TRBV28	CATRFRGLSTGELFF
TRBV18	CASSRSGTNYEQYF
TRBV30	CAWSPRDTQYF
TRBV28	CASSLQGIDNSPLHF
TRBV11-2	CASSTLTGLNYGYTF
TRBV6-2/TRBV6-3	CASSHGTHSSYNEQFF
TRBV5-6	CASSLRVSGNTIYF
TRBV18	CASSPSVPGTSHQPQHF
TRBV11-3	CASSHWPQGTVNTGELFF